These 30 T cell receptor beta chains share one sample of origin, sequenced in a study of blood T cell repertoires in COVID-19. The assay was immunoSEQ multiplex PCR, and TCRdb's table has in-frame clones only and misses some. The data show approximately 180,000 clones, around 90% seen once. The sequencing input was peripheral blood. The source of these receptors is a man in his 60s with active or convalescent COVID-19.

The V call is TRBV27, the J call TRBJ1-6; 7 bases align to TRBD1. The CDR3 has 17 residues. Germline assignment: CDR1 MNHEY and CDR2 SMNVEV (reference sequence). V was pared by 3 bases and J by 7 bases, with 12 bases of the junction left unmatched. The CDR3 region has the DNA TGTGCCAGCAGTTTCTTGACAGGGCCTAGGCAGAATTCACCCCTCCACTTT. This translates into CASSFLTGPRQNSPLHF.

This chain connects TRBV19 to TRBJ1-4; 7 bases line up with TRBD1. CDR3 size: 15 residues. Germline V lookup: CDR1 LNHDA, CDR2 SQIVND (reference sequence). V lost 5 bases and J lost 7; bases outside the gene matches: 10. DNA for the CDR3: TGTGCCAGTAGTTCTTTGACAGGGTTGCGTGAAAAACTGTTTTTT. Its protein product is CASSSLTGLREKLFF.

V is TRBV19 and J is TRBJ2-5; the match to TRBD1 covers 8 bases. Germline V gives CDR1 LNHDA, CDR2 SQIVND (reference sequence). The CDR3 consists of 14 residues. V shed 5 bases and J 2 bases; nucleotides not matched to a gene: 4. The CDR3, as DNA: TGTGCCAGTAGTGAGGGACAGGCACAAGAGACCCAGTACTTC. Protein product: CASSEGQAQETQYF.

Only a few counts were recorded for this clone. The rearrangement links TRBV7-9 to TRBJ2-3; D gene ambiguous. Germline CDR1 and CDR2: SEHNR and FQNEAQ (reference sequence). This CDR3 has 13 amino acids. Deletions cut 4 bases from V and 11 bases from J, with 16 bases between. The CDR3 region has the DNA TGTGCCAGCAGCTCGTCGTTCTCCCTAGGGCAGTATTTT. As protein: CASSSSFSLGQYF.

This chain connects TRBV27 to TRBJ1-5; D is perhaps TRBD1 (6 bases). Trimming removed 5 bases from V and 0 bases from J, with 17 bases in between. CDR1 and CDR2 from the germline V gene are MNHEY and SMNVEV (reference sequence). The CDR3 spans 17 residues. CDR3 nucleotides: TGTGCCAGCAGTCCCCGGGGACACTCGGGTAGCAATCAGCCCCAGCATTTT. Translation gives CASSPRGHSGSNQPQHF.

This clone has ten or more counts. The V and J genes are TRBV4-1 and TRBJ2-7; 16 bases are a match to TRBD2. CDR3 length equals 17 residues. Germline assignment: CDR1 MGHRA and CDR2 YSYEKL. V trimming: 1 base; J trimming: 7 bases; junction bases outside the gene matches: 7. The CDR3 is CASSQAGTSGGAGEQYF. CDR3 DNA sequence: TGCGCCAGCAGCCAAGCCGGGACTAGCGGGGGGGCTGGAGAGCAGTACTTC.

The gene calls are TRBV7-9 and TRBJ2-7; D might be TRBD1 (5 bases). Trimming pared 3 bases from V and 4 bases from J, leaving 16 bases between. Germline CDR1 and CDR2: SEHNR and FQNEAQ (reference sequence). The CDR3 spans 15 residues. The CDR3 DNA reads TGTGCCAGCAGCTTTTTAGAGGCAGGGAAATACGAGCAGTACTTC. Translation gives CASSFLEAGKYEQYF. Variable domain in full (rest from reference TRBV7-9 and TRBJ2-7): DTGVSQNPRHKITKRGQNVTFRCDPISEHNRLYWYRQTLGQGPEFLTYFQNEAQLEKSRLLSDRFSAERPKGSFSTLEIQRTEQGDSAMYLCASSFLEAGKYEQYFGPGTRLTVT.

The V and J genes are TRBV2 and TRBJ1-5, with TRBD1 as a possible D gene (6 bases). Per the germline V gene, CDR1 is SNHLY and CDR2 is FYNNEI. The CDR3 runs to 14 residues. The V end lost 7 bases, the J end lost 3 bases, and 13 bases lay between the germline ends. The CDR3 DNA follows: TGTGCCAGCAAGCTCCGGGACACCAATCAGCCCCAGCATTTT. Translation gives CASKLRDTNQPQHF.

This clone has just a few counts. CDR3 DNA: TGCGCCAGCAGCCCGGATGACAGGGGGCCACCCCTCCACTTT. This gives the protein CASSPDDRGPPLHF. The chain links TRBV5-1 to TRBJ1-6; 10 nucleotides line up with TRBD1. CDR1 is SGHRS and CDR2 is YFSETQ in the germline V gene. With 4 bases clipped from V and 11 bases from J, the junction kept 6 bases outside the gene matches. The CDR3 is 14 residues long.

The V gene is TRBV4-1, the J gene TRBJ2-7, with 9 bases fitting TRBD2. The CDR3 is 16 residues long. Germline V gives CDR1 MGHRA, CDR2 YSYEKL. Germline trimming cut 4 bases from V and 0 bases from J; bases unmatched to any gene: 7. The CDR3 protein is CASSLLAGVSSYEQYF. The CDR3 DNA is TGCGCCAGCAGCCTCTTAGCGGGGGTGAGCTCCTACGAGCAGTACTTC.

This rearrangement joins TRBV7-2 to TRBJ2-1; 8 bases are shared with TRBD2. The germline V gene encodes CDR1 SGHTA and CDR2 FQGNSA. CDR3 length equals 15 residues. The V gene end was trimmed by 3 bases and the J gene end by 6 bases; junction bases not matched to a gene: 7. CDR3 in DNA: TGTGCCAGCAGCTTCCCGCGGGGGGACTGCAATGAGCAGTTCTTC. This encodes CASSFPRGDCNEQFF.

V and J are TRBV18 and TRBJ1-2; TRBD1 might be the D (5 bases). Deletions cut 3 bases from V and 5 bases from J, with 16 bases between. Germline CDR1 and CDR2: KGHSH and LQKENI. The CDR3 totals 15 residues. The CDR3 spells CASSPPGMADYGYTF. CDR3 DNA: TGTGCCAGCTCACCCCCAGGGATGGCGGATTATGGCTACACCTTC.

This sequence joins TRBV3-1 (or the pseudogene TRBV3-2) and TRBJ1-2; 9 bases match TRBD1. With 0 bases clipped from V and 8 bases from J, the junction kept 7 bases outside the gene matches. Germline V gene sequence: CDR1 LGHDT, CDR2 YNNKEL (reference sequence). The CDR3 spans 15 residues. The CDR3 here is CASSQETGGRYGYTF. Here the CDR3 DNA reads TGTGCCAGCAGCCAAGAGACAGGGGGTCGATACGGCTACACCTTC.

The J gene is TRBJ1-6, the V gene TRBV30, with TRBD1 as a possible D gene (5 bases). V lost 2 bases, J lost 7 bases, and 9 bases lay in between. In germline, CDR1 is GTSNPN, CDR2 SVGIG (reference sequence). The CDR3 consists of 13 residues. CDR3 region: CAWSQGSNSPLHF. The CDR3 DNA follows: TGTGCCTGGAGTCAGGGATCGAATTCACCCCTCCACTTT.

The chain links TRBV11-2 to TRBJ2-6; TRBD1 aligns across 9 bases. Germline CDR1 and CDR2: SGHAT and FQNNGV. Unmatched junction bases numbered 1, after V lost 6 bases and J lost 1 base. The CDR3 has 15 amino acids. CDR3 sequence: CASRTGGSGANVLTF. In nucleotides, the CDR3 is TGTGCCAGCAGGACAGGGGGGTCTGGGGCCAACGTCCTGACTTTC.

CDR3 coding DNA: TGTGCCAGCAGTTACGTGACGGGGAATTCACCCCTCCACTTT. It specifies CASSYVTGNSPLHF. J is TRBJ1-6 and V is TRBV6-5; no clear D gene. The length of the CDR3 is 14 residues. With 2 bases removed from V and 7 bases from J, the gap between germline ends came to 9 bases. Germline V gene lookup returns CDR1 MNHEY and CDR2 SVGAGI.

The V gene is TRBV10-3, the J gene TRBJ2-7; D gene unclear. Germline V gives CDR1 ENHRY, CDR2 SYGVKD. V lost 0 bases to trimming and J lost 5 bases, with 11 bases between them. The CDR3 loop spans 14 amino acids. CDR3 protein: CAISESNTLDEQYF. The CDR3 nucleotides are TGTGCCATCAGTGAGTCGAATACTTTGGACGAGCAGTACTTC.

The genes are TRBV12-3 or TRBV12-4 and TRBJ1-2, with TRBD1 matching 8 bases. The J segment lost 13 bases and the V segment lost 5 bases, leaving 6 bases of the junction unmatched. The CDR3 extends over 11 amino acids. The CDR3, as DNA: TGTGCCAGCAGTGCGGGACAGGTTGGCACCTTC. The encoded protein is CASSAGQVGTF.

In regard to this clone: The same CDR3 arises from other DNA sequences in this sample as well. The chain has TRBV2 and TRBJ1-1; 7 bases are shared with TRBD1. Germline lookup yields CDR1 SNHLY and CDR2 FYNNEI. The J segment lost 2 bases and the V segment lost 6 bases, leaving 6 bases of the junction unmatched. The CDR3 has 14 amino acids. The CDR3 DNA is TGTGCCAGCAGCGAGGCAGGGGGAAACACTGAAGCTTTCTTT. Translating gives CASSEAGGNTEAFF.

This chain's CDR3 is CATSRDRLGQRLEKLFF. CDR3 nucleotides: TGTGCCACCAGCAGAGATCGTTTGGGGCAGAGACTTGAAAAACTGTTTTTT. J is TRBJ1-4 and V is TRBV15, with D perhaps matching TRBD1 (5 bases). Per the germline V gene, CDR1 is LNHNV and CDR2 is YYDKDF (reference sequence). CDR3 length: 17 amino acids. The V end lost 0 bases, the J end lost 7 bases, and 18 bases lay between the germline ends.

V usage is TRBV12-5 and J usage is TRBJ1-1; possible D gene TRBD1, 6 bases. The CDR3 is 12 residues long. Between the trimmed V and J ends, which lost 6 bases and 8 bases, there was a span of 13 bases. Germline values: CDR1 LGHNT, CDR2 FRNRAP. This chain's CDR3 is CASGEQGSEAFF. CDR3 in DNA: TGTGCTAGTGGGGAACAGGGTTCCGAAGCTTTCTTT.

V and J are TRBV11-3 and TRBJ2-2; D gene unclear. Germline V gives CDR1 SGHNT, CDR2 YENEEA. This CDR3 comprises 15 residues. V was cut by 0 bases and J by 1 base, with 6 bases left in between. The CDR3 DNA reads as TGTGCCAGCAGCTTAGATCCGGGGAACACCGGGGAGCTGTTTTTT. It specifies CASSLDPGNTGELFF.

The chain carries TRBV15 and TRBJ2-3, with 8 positions matching TRBD2. Trimming cost V 4 bases and J 1 base; bases outside gene matches: 7. Germline values: CDR1 LNHNV, CDR2 YYDKDF (reference sequence). The CDR3 loop spans 16 amino acids. The CDR3 spells CATSTSPAGGTDTQYF. The CDR3 region has the DNA TGTGCCACCAGCACATCCCCAGCGGGGGGCACAGATACGCAGTATTTT.

The V and J genes are TRBV4-1 and TRBJ1-4; 10 bases fit TRBD1. The ends lost 4 bases at V and 5 bases at J; junction bases unmatched: 1. The CDR3 loop spans 14 amino acids. CDR1 and CDR2 from the germline V gene are MGHRA and YSYEKL. The CDR3 region is CASSRDRGNEKLFF. CDR3 nucleotides: TGCGCCAGCAGCCGGGACAGGGGAAATGAAAAACTGTTTTTT.

The genes are TRBV24-1 and TRBJ2-5; D might be TRBD2 (5 bases). CDR1 and CDR2 (germline): KGHDR, SFDVKD. The V and J ends lost 5 bases and 4 bases respectively, with 13 bases between them. The CDR3 extends over 14 amino acids. The CDR3 nucleotides read TGTGCCACCAGTGGAGGACTCCCGGGAGAGACCCAGTACTTC. It translates to CATSGGLPGETQYF.

This chain connects TRBV20-1 to TRBJ1-4, with no clear D. The CDR3 runs 10 residues. V dropped 2 bases and J dropped 8 bases, with 3 bases sitting between them. Per the germline V gene, CDR1 is DFQATT and CDR2 is SNEGSKA (reference sequence). The CDR3 here is CSARQEKLFF. As DNA, the CDR3 is TGCAGTGCTAGACAGGAAAAACTGTTTTTT.

This chain uses TRBV5-1 with TRBJ2-1; TRBD2 aligns across 16 bases. The CDR3 length is 16 residues. V was clipped by 4 bases and J by 7 bases; unmatched bases: 5. Germline CDR1 is SGHRS and CDR2 is YFSETQ. CDR3 protein: CASSPGGLAGGNEQFF. The CDR3 nucleotides read TGCGCCAGCAGCCCCGGGGGACTAGCGGGGGGGAATGAGCAGTTCTTC.

The genes are TRBV7-3 and TRBJ2-3, with 9 positions matching TRBD1. Germline lookup yields CDR1 SGHTA and CDR2 FQGTGA. Trimming took 5 bases from V and 6 from J; bases not matched to a gene: 9. The CDR3 is 15 residues long. The CDR3 reads CASSPYGTGMDTQYF. The CDR3, as DNA: TGTGCCAGCAGCCCATATGGGACAGGGATGGATACGCAGTATTTT.

CDR3 nucleotides: TGTGCCAGTAACGGGGGACCCACGCGAGATGGCTACACCTTC. This sequence encodes CASNGGPTRDGYTF. This chain uses TRBV19 with TRBJ1-2; tentatively, D is TRBD1 (5 bases). Looked up from germline, CDR1 is LNHDA and CDR2 is SQIVND (reference sequence). Trimming took off 7 bases at V and 6 bases at J, with 18 bases between the two ends. The CDR3 covers 14 residues. Looking up the rest from reference TRBV19 and TRBJ1-2 gives the full variable domain: DGGITQSPKYLFRKEGQNVTLSCEQNLNHDAMYWYRQDPGQGLRLIYYSQIVNDFQKGDIAEGYSVSREKKESFPLTVTSAQKNPTAFYLCASNGGPTRDGYTFGSGTRLTVV.

This chain links TRBV27 with TRBJ2-6, with 10 nucleotides matching TRBD2. Germline V lookup: CDR1 MNHEY, CDR2 SMNVEV (reference sequence). After removal of 0 bases from V and 0 bases from J, the junction contained 8 bases not matched to a gene. This CDR3 has 20 residues. CDR3 in DNA: TGTGCCAGCAGTTTATCTGCTAGCGGGGGTTCGAGCTCTGGGGCCAACGTCCTGACTTTC. It is translated as CASSLSASGGSSSGANVLTF. The full variable domain, its missing parts supplied by reference TRBV27 and TRBJ2-6, is EAQVTQNPRYLITVTGKKLTVTCSQNMNHEYMSWYRQDPGLGLRQIYYSMNVEVTDKGDVPEGYKVSRKEKRNFPLILESPSPNQTSLYFCASSLSASGGSSSGANVLTFGAGSRLTVL.